This TCR beta chain originates from a study of lymphopenia after photon versus proton radiotherapy (dated by TCRdb to about 2019). About the investigation overall: In patients with gastrointestinal tumors who developed high-grade lymphopenia, the study compared the immunological effects of photon radiation therapy with those of proton radiation therapy. A cohort of some 22 patients with gastrointestinal tumors who received either photon or proton therapy and subsequently developed lymphopenia was included. The study aimed to characterize how the two radiation modalities differ in their impact on the immune system. The investigation overall reported the following: Once the lymphocyte count had reached its nadir, the repertoires of photon-treated patients showed oligoclonal expansion, particularly of CD8+ Temra cells, and this expansion drove the decline in diversity. Proton-treated patients stayed relatively stable during treatment, while photon-treated patients lost naive T cells and TCR diversity and gained effector/memory populations. The authors looked at the survival association only in patients who died, and they framed better survival with proton therapy as a possibility rather than a demonstrated result. Across the cohort, among patients who died, a greater drop in TCR diversity after the nadir was inversely correlated with overall survival time.

Details on this clone: The antigen it binds to is not known. No base quality values were provided; no much bigger clone lies one nucleotide off.

V lost 2 bases and J lost 4 bases, and the count of bases not matched to a germline gene is 3. The CDR3 sequence holds 15 residues, the cysteine and phenylalanine included. This entry keeps only the CDR3 DNA: 45 bases, framed from base 1. Per the germline V gene, SGHDT is the CDR1 and YYEEEE is the CDR2. The library was produced with the immunoSEQ multiplex PCR assay. T cell repertoires were profiled with deep sequencing of rearranged TCR beta loci together with multiparametric flow cytometry. TCRdb limited this immuneACCESS table to in-frame rearrangements with V and J called. A share of clones is missing; checked studies link under half to unresolved V genes, and the rest is unexplained. The sample contains 39,000 or so clones, roughly 90% of them found a single time. The ten most abundant clones make up nearly 15% of the sample.

The receptor comes from a man between 60 and 75 years old with cholangiocarcinoma. Specimen: peripheral blood, collected from a patient treated with photon-based radiotherapy. Here the chain combines TRBV5-6 and TRBJ1-3, with 10 bases matching TRBD1. The CDR3 protein sequence reads: CASSLGTGVGNTIYF. The DNA sequence is TGTGCCAGCAGCTTAGGGACAGGGGTCGGAAACACCATATATTTT.